This passage covers 26 T cell receptor beta chains from one sample sequenced in a study of breast tumors, draining lymph nodes, adjacent tissues. TCRdb passed the multiplex PCR reads through MiXCR, listing each CDR3 protein once. This table has around 66,000 distinct CDR3 sequences, approximately 47% appearing once. The material sequenced was breast tumor tissue. The receptors were sampled from a female donor with breast cancer. Some clones in this sample may be carry-over from other donors' samples.

In its sample, this clonotype was seen many times. This chain joins TRBV3-1 and TRBJ2-6, with D possibly TRBD1 on 6 matching bases. CDR3 length: 19 residues. Trimming stripped 5 bases from V and 0 bases from J, with 20 bases between. Germline assignment: CDR1 LGHDT and CDR2 YNNKEL (reference sequence). The CDR3 reads CASSETQGKVVSGANVLTF. The DNA for the CDR3 is TGTGCCAGCAGCGAAACACAGGGAAAGGTCGTCTCTGGGGCCAACGTCCTGACTTTC. Combining the CDR3 with reference TRBV3-1 and TRBJ2-6 gives the whole variable domain DTAVSQTPKYLVTQMGNDKSIKCEQNLGHDTMYWYKQDSKKFLKIMFSYNNKELIINETVPNRFSPKSPDKAHLNLHINSLELGDSAVYFCASSETQGKVVSGANVLTFGAGSRLTVL.

V is TRBV5-1 and J is TRBJ2-3; 16 nucleotides match TRBD2. The CDR3 has 19 residues. Germline trimming cut 3 bases from V and 2 bases from J; bases unmatched to any gene: 9. Germline V gene lookup returns CDR1 SGHRS and CDR2 YFSETQ. The CDR3 DNA follows: TGCGCCAGCAGCTCTCGGGGACTAGCGGGGGGGCGCGCCACAGATACGCAGTATTTT. This encodes CASSSRGLAGGRATDTQYF.

The gene calls are TRBV7-2 and TRBJ1-6; maybe TRBD1 (6 bases). This CDR3 has 15 amino acids. The germline V gene encodes CDR1 SGHTA and CDR2 FQGNSA. The germline V and J ends were trimmed by 0 bases and 7 bases, with 10 bases remaining between them. CDR3 sequence reads: CASSLAGGSNSPLHF. The DNA of the CDR3 is TGTGCCAGCAGCTTAGCAGGGGGGTCCAATTCACCCCTCCACTTT.

The table lists this clonotype with many counts. The J gene is TRBJ2-7, the V gene TRBV19; tentative D call: TRBD1 (6 bases). Germline V gene data show CDR1 as LNHDA and CDR2 as SQIVND (reference sequence). This CDR3 has 13 residues. Trimming took 4 bases from V and 4 from J, leaving 11 bases between them. In nucleotides, the CDR3 is TGTGCCAGTAGTACACCCGACAGGTACGAGCAGTACTTC. It specifies CASSTPDRYEQYF. Full variable domain (remainder filled in from reference TRBV19 and TRBJ2-7): DGGITQSPKYLFRKEGQNVTLSCEQNLNHDAMYWYRQDPGQGLRLIYYSQIVNDFQKGDIAEGYSVSREKKESFPLTVTSAQKNPTAFYLCASSTPDRYEQYFGPGTRLTVT.

A note on this clonotype: A much larger clone differs by one base, so this may be a read error. The chain has TRBV6-5 and TRBJ1-6; D gene unclear. This CDR3 contains 15 residues. Germline assignment: CDR1 MNHEY and CDR2 SVGAGI. V was pared by 5 bases and J by 6 bases, with 14 bases between. CDR3: CASSHGVQSNSPLHF. CDR3 sequence (DNA): TGTGCCAGCAGTCACGGGGTACAGAGTAATTCACCCCTCCACTTT.

The rearrangement joins TRBV6-6 to TRBJ1-6; TRBD1 aligns across 7 bases. After removal of 10 bases from V and 11 bases from J, the junction contained 11 bases not matched to a gene. The CDR3 length is 13 residues. Germline V gives CDR1 MNHNY, CDR2 SVGAGI (reference sequence). CDR3 sequence reads: CATFRDRTTPLHF. For the CDR3, the DNA is TGTGCCACATTCCGGGACAGAACTACACCCCTCCACTTT.

Regarding this clonotype: A much bigger clone sits one base away, suggesting this may be a read error. The chain has TRBV12-3 or TRBV12-4 and TRBJ2-7; perhaps D is TRBD1 or TRBD2 (7 bases each). This CDR3 spans 16 amino acids. In nucleotides, the CDR3 is TGTGCCAGCAGTTTCCACCAAACAGGGGAGGGCTACGAGCAGTGCTTC. It yields the protein CASSFHQTGEGYEQCF.

The rearrangement joins TRBV7-9 to TRBJ1-1; no clear D. Per germline, CDR1 SEHNR and CDR2 FQNEAQ (reference sequence). The CDR3 loop spans 15 amino acids. Trimming took off 2 bases at V and 4 bases at J, with 14 bases between the two ends. The CDR3 sequence is CASSLYWAVSTEAFF. CDR3 bases: TGTGCCAGCAGCTTATACTGGGCTGTGAGCACTGAAGCTTTCTTT.

The sample holds many counts of this clonotype. This rearrangement joins TRBV30 to TRBJ2-3, with D unresolved. Trimming removed 2 bases at V and 1 base at J, with 4 bases between. CDR1 is GTSNPN, CDR2 SVGIG, per germline (reference sequence). This CDR3 region has 12 residues. DNA for the CDR3: TGTGCCTGGAGTCTCGGCACAGATACGCAGTATTTT. Translation: CAWSLGTDTQYF.

The sample holds many counts of this clonotype. The J gene is TRBJ2-2, the V gene TRBV27; the D gene is possibly TRBD1 (6 bases). Germline values: CDR1 MNHEY, CDR2 SMNVEV (reference sequence). V was cut by 1 base and J by 3 bases, with 12 bases left in between. This CDR3 is built from 16 residues. CDR3 bases: TGTGCCAGCAGTTTATTCGGGGCAGGGGACACCGGGGAGCTGTTTTTT. This sequence encodes CASSLFGAGDTGELFF.

This chain joins TRBV20-1 and TRBJ2-1; 10 bases map to TRBD2. In germline, CDR1 is DFQATT, CDR2 SNEGSKA (reference sequence). The V gene end was trimmed by 1 base and the J gene end by 4 bases; junction bases not matched to a gene: 4. This CDR3 is 15 amino acids long. The CDR3 loop reads CSARVASGRYNEQFF. The CDR3 bases are TGCAGTGCTAGAGTGGCTAGCGGGAGATACAATGAGCAGTTCTTC.

The table lists this clonotype with many counts. The chain recombines TRBV20-1 with TRBJ2-7, with D tentatively TRBD2 (5 bases). Trimming took off 3 bases at V and 9 bases at J, with 15 bases between the two ends. The CDR3 length is 12 residues. Germline loops: CDR1 DFQATT, CDR2 SNEGSKA (reference sequence). Here the CDR3 DNA reads TGCAGTGCTAGGGGTGGGCCAGCGGTGCAGTACTTC. Residues: CSARGGPAVQYF.

CDR3 amino acids: CASSPTLGTGVPLNYGYTF. DNA of the CDR3: TGTGCCAGCAGTCCTACCTTGGGGACAGGGGTCCCCTTGAACTATGGCTACACCTTC. This chain joins TRBV2 and TRBJ1-2; TRBD1 agrees at 10 bases. Germline CDR1 and CDR2: SNHLY and FYNNEI. The CDR3 has 19 amino acids. The V gene end was trimmed by 5 bases and the J gene end by 2 bases; junction bases not matched to a gene: 17.

This clonotype was recorded at least ten times. The chain couples TRBV2 to TRBJ2-7, with 7 bases lining up with TRBD1. With 1 base clipped from V and 4 bases from J, the junction kept 16 bases outside the gene matches. Germline CDR1 reads SNHLY; CDR2 reads FYNNEI. CDR3 length: 18 amino acids. The CDR3 nucleotides read TGTGCCAGCAGTGAAGGGACAGGAGTAGGGCAACGGGCATACGAGCAGTACTTC. Translating gives CASSEGTGVGQRAYEQYF.

The chain links TRBV15 to TRBJ2-7, with 10 positions matching TRBD2. The junction had 16 bases not matched to a gene; V was cut back by 3 bases and J by 2 bases. The CDR3 extends over 19 amino acids. Germline V gene sequence: CDR1 LNHNV, CDR2 YYDKDF (reference sequence). Here the CDR3 reads CATSSLGLAGDTVAYEQYF. In DNA, the CDR3 is TGTGCCACCAGCAGCTTAGGTCTAGCGGGGGACACAGTTGCCTACGAGCAGTACTTC.

A word on this clonotype: The conserved phenylalanine or tryptophan normally closing the CDR3 is absent here, so this likely arose from a read error. No DNA is shown, since the ends of the CDR3 on it are uncertain; the CDR3 is the one TCRdb lists. V is TRBV10-3 and J is TRBJ1-4. Germline V gene sequence: CDR1 ENHRY, CDR2 SYGVKD. The CDR3 adds up to 16 amino acids, both ends counted. CDR3: CAISERESGYEQYFGP.

With regard to this clonotype: A read error is possible here, since a much larger clone lies one base away. This rearrangement joins TRBV6-2 or TRBV6-3 to TRBJ1-5; either TRBD1 or TRBD2 may supply D (5 bases each). The J call could be wrong; TRBJ2-3 is a better fit for the DNA end. The CDR3 runs 12 residues. From germline, CDR1 is MNHEY and CDR2 SVGEGT. In DNA, the CDR3 is TGTGCCAGCAGCCGGGGCCGGGGCTGCCAGTATTTT. It encodes CASSRGRGCQYF.

This clonotype rates as medium-sized. This rearrangement joins TRBV2 to TRBJ2-3; TRBD2 matches 15 bases. CDR1 is SNHLY and CDR2 is FYNNEI in the germline V gene. With 4 bases clipped from V and 0 bases from J, the junction kept 8 bases outside the gene matches. The CDR3 loop spans 19 amino acids. CDR3 bases: TGTGCCAGCAGTGGGCTAGGACTAGCGGGAGGGACCAGCACAGATACGCAGTATTTT. Protein product: CASSGLGLAGGTSTDTQYF.

As for this clonotype: It may be a read error: a sequence one base away is much more abundant. The chain uses TRBV20-1 and TRBJ2-1; 8 positions match TRBD2. From germline, CDR1 is DFQATT and CDR2 SNEGSKA (reference sequence). The CDR3 has 12 amino acids. CDR3 DNA: TGCAGTTCTGCGGGGGGTCACAATGGGCAGTTCTTC. Its protein is CSSAGGHNGQFF.

A word on this clonotype: No conserved phenylalanine or tryptophan is present at the end of the CDR3, so a read error is the likely explanation. The DNA is left out, because the CDR3 cannot be placed on it with certainty; the CDR3 is given as TCRdb lists it. The chain is built from TRBV24-1 and TRBJ2-7; the tabulated D call, TRBD1, remains unverified against the DNA. CDR1 and CDR2 from the germline V gene are KGHDR and SFDVKD. The CDR3 length equals 13 residues, ends included. The CDR3 spells CATGAGQGGPEYS.

This clonotype was detected many times. In DNA, the CDR3 is TGCAGCGCGAGGACTAGCGGGAGGGTTCTCGGCATTCAGTACTTC. Its protein is CSARTSGRVLGIQYF. The V gene is TRBV29-1, the J gene TRBJ2-4, with 15 bases aligning to TRBD2. Germline V gene lookup returns CDR1 SQVTM and CDR2 ANQGSEA. The V and J ends lost 7 bases and 9 bases, in that order; junction bases with no gene match: 10. The CDR3 spans 15 residues. The complete variable domain, with remaining parts taken from reference TRBV29-1 and TRBJ2-4, reads SAVISQKPSRDICQRGTSLTIQCQVDSQVTMMFWYRQQPGQSLTLIATANQGSEATYESGFVIDKFPISRPNLTFSTLTVSNMSPEDSSIYLCSARTSGRVLGIQYFGAGTRLSVL.

Here the CDR3 reads CASSPLGSNTEAFF. The CDR3 coding sequence is TGTGCCAGCAGCCCTTTGGGGTCTAACACTGAAGCTTTCTTT. The V gene is TRBV12-3 or TRBV12-4, the J gene TRBJ1-1; no definite D call. This CDR3 comprises 14 residues. V was trimmed by 6 bases and J by 2 bases, leaving 13 bases between them.

The chain couples TRBV2 to TRBJ2-3; 12 nucleotides match TRBD2. The germline CDR1 and CDR2 sequences are SNHLY and FYNNEI. This CDR3 is 17 amino acids long. V trimming: 2 bases; J trimming: 5 bases; junction bases outside the gene matches: 8. The chain's CDR3 is CASSEFLAGGPEDTQYF. The DNA for the CDR3 is TGTGCCAGCAGTGAATTTCTAGCGGGGGGGCCTGAAGATACGCAGTATTTT.

As concerns this clonotype: This CDR3 is missing its conserved last phenylalanine or tryptophan, likely due to a read error. The chain is built from TRBV6-5 and TRBJ1-3; tentatively, D is TRBD1 (5 bases). The germline V gene has CDR1 MNHEY and CDR2 SVGAGI. The CDR3 totals 15 residues. Trimming took off 7 bases at V and 3 bases at J, with 16 bases between the two ends. The CDR3 region has the DNA TGTGCCAGCACCCGCACCTACAGGAGTGGAAACACCATATATTCT. Translation gives CASTRTYRSGNTIYS.

Ten or more counts support this clonotype. One base away lies a much larger clone, so this may be a sequencing read error. This chain joins TRBV6-6 and TRBJ2-3; a weak D match, TRBD1 (6 bases). V was clipped by 5 bases and J by 0 bases, with 15 bases between them. This CDR3 region has 16 residues. Germline V lookup: CDR1 MNHNY, CDR2 SVGAGI (reference sequence). CDR3: CASSPGQTPSTDTQYF. The CDR3 DNA reads TGTGCCAGCAGTCCCGGACAGACCCCTAGCACAGATACGCAGTATTTT.

V usage is TRBV6-2 or TRBV6-3 and J usage is TRBJ1-1; D ambiguous. CDR3 length: 15 amino acids. V was pared by 6 bases and J by 1 base, with 15 bases between. CDR1 is MNHEY, CDR2 SVGEGT, per germline. The chain's CDR3 is CASSVVDGWNTEAFF. DNA for the CDR3: TGTGCCAGCAGCGTAGTGGACGGTTGGAACACTGAAGCTTTCTTT.